This is a list of T cell receptor beta chains from one sample in a study of patients and donors after allogeneic stem cell transplantation. TCRdb independently ran MiXCR on the RT-PCR reads; one entry per CDR3 protein. The data show 900,000 to 1,000,000 distinct CDR3 sequences, more than 15% seen once. The source material was blood, either unsorted or a sorted T cell fraction (not recorded which). The origin of the receptors is a human donor who was either an allogeneic HSCT recipient or a stem cell or donor lymphocyte infusion donor (not recorded which). It is not recorded whose cells these are; they may come from a transplant donor. Each CDR3 is given with its conserved first and last residue. Not all rows give a size; the values are once, few, many and, for expanded clones, a class.

abundance	v_gene	j_gene	CDR3aa
few	TRBV20-1	TRBJ2-1	CSARDRLAGVNEQFF
few	TRBV7-2	TRBJ2-7	CASSPEVNTYEQYF
many	TRBV4-3	TRBJ2-1	CASSQGPAYTNEQFF
many	TRBV5-1	TRBJ2-7	CASSLDNSYEQYF
-	TRBV6-1	TRBJ1-5	CASSGGTGASNQPQHF
many	TRBV10-3	TRBJ2-1	CAISDIGQGYHEQFF
many	TRBV4-1	TRBJ2-1	CASSQTWGAFLYNEQFF
few	TRBV29-1	TRBJ1-3	CSVEDRGAGNTIYF
-	TRBV6-1	TRBJ1-4	CASSKNRVGGEKLFF
-	TRBV20-1	TRBJ1-2	CSARDYSGTPQGDPYGYTF
few	TRBV7-2	TRBJ2-4	CASSSDRLNIQYF
few	TRBV4-3	TRBJ1-1	CASSQAAVRNTEAFF
few	TRBV20-1	TRBJ1-4	CSASTPTNEKLFF
few	TRBV27	TRBJ2-5	CASSLRGPETQYF
-	TRBV29-1	TRBJ2-5	CSVVGSGAETQYF
many	TRBV29-1	TRBJ1-1	CSVVLDRGDTEAFF
many	TRBV5-1	TRBJ1-1	CASSLASGQGNTEAFF
many	TRBV12-3/TRBV12-4	TRBJ2-7	CASSLVNTYEQYF
-	TRBV6-6	TRBJ1-6	CASSYVAVHLHF
-	TRBV10-3	TRBJ2-7	CAISEGNRVAYEQYF
few	TRBV6-1	TRBJ1-1	CASNPRVANTEAFF
-	TRBV9	TRBJ2-5	CASSARQGAIQETQYF